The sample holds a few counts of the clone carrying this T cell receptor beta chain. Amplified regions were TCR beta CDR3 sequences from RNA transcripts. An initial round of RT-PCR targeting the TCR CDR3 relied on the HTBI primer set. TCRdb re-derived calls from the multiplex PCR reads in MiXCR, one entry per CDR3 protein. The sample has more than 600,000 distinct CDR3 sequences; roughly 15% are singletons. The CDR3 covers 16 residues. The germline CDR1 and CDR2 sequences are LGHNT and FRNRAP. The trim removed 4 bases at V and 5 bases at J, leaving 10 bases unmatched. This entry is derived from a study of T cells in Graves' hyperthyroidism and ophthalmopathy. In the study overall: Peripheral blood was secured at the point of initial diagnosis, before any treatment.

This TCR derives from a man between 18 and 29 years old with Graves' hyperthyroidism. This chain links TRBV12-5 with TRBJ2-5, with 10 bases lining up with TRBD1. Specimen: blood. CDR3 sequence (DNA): TGTGCTAGTGGTTCTTATGCGACAGGGGGCGAGGAGACCCAGTACTTC. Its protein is CASGSYATGGEETQYF.